A single sample gave rise to the 2 T cell receptor beta chains below, sequenced in a study of response to subunit inactivated influenza vaccine. TCRdb fed the RT-PCR reads into MiXCR, producing one record per CDR3 protein. The sample consists of 650,000 to 800,000 distinct CDR3 sequences, around 13% of them appearing once. The sequencing here drew on PBMCs from blood, taken 14 days before vaccination. These TCRs come from a man aged 45-60 years who received an inactivated influenza vaccine.

V and J are TRBV5-1 and TRBJ2-1; TRBD2 matches 7 bases. Unmatched junction bases numbered 12, after V lost 4 bases and J lost 8 bases. Germline-derived CDR1 and CDR2 are SGHRS and YFSETQ. The CDR3 is 15 residues long. The CDR3 DNA sequence: TGCGCCAGCAGCCCGGTGGGGGGGGGAGAATATGAGCAGTTCTTC. Translating gives CASSPVGGGEYEQFF. The entire variable domain, with the rest obtained from reference TRBV5-1 and TRBJ2-1, is as follows: KAGVTQTPRYLIKTRGQQVTLSCSPISGHRSVSWYQQTPGQGLQFLFEYFSETQRNKGNFPGRFSGRQFSNSRSEMNVSTLELGDSALYLCASSPVGGGEYEQFFGPGTRLTVL.

This clonotype was counted between two and nine times. The chain couples TRBV7-8 to TRBJ2-5; 15 bases map to TRBD2. Trimming removed 5 bases from V and 4 bases from J; junction bases left unmatched: 5. This CDR3 region has 16 residues. The germline CDR1 and CDR2 sequences are SGHVS and FQNEAQ. The CDR3 region is CASSEWTSGGGETQYF. The DNA for the CDR3 is TGTGCCAGCAGCGAATGGACTAGCGGGGGGGGAGAGACCCAGTACTTC.